A selection of T cell receptor beta chains follows, all from one sample in a study of blood T cell repertoires in COVID-19. Repertoires were generated with immunoSEQ multiplex PCR, while TCRdb's copy carries only in-frame clones and drops some. The sample has about 140,000 clones; approximately 82% are singletons. Sequencing was performed on peripheral blood. The receptors originated from a human donor in a cohort sampled during active COVID-19. CDR3s include the opening cysteine and the closing phenylalanine or tryptophan. A D gene is named only where the DNA matches it firmly. Clone size is not always given. Where it is, it says once, few, many or a class for expanded clones.

j_call d_call clone_size cdr3_length v_call cdr3_aa cdr3_nt
TRBJ2-5 TRBD2 - 17 TRBV15 CATSRGQGLAGDKTQYF TGTGCCACCAGCAGAGGTCAGGGGCTAGCGGGAGATAAGACCCAGTACTTC
TRBJ1-1 - once 14 TRBV5-8 CASSLYGAGTEAFF TGTGCCAGCAGCTTGTATGGGGCAGGGACTGAAGCTTTCTTT
TRBJ2-7 TRBD2 once 15 TRBV19 CASSIGGVAGDEQYF TGTGCCAGTAGCATCGGCGGGGTAGCGGGAGACGAGCAGTACTTC
TRBJ1-2 TRBD1 once 15 TRBV4-1 CASSPQQGTHYGYTF TGCGCCAGCAGCCCCCAACAGGGGACCCACTATGGCTACACCTTC
TRBJ2-2 TRBD2 many 17 TRBV7-9 CASSAPGLAVNTGELFF TGTGCCAGCAGCGCACCGGGACTAGCTGTGAACACCGGGGAGCTGTTTTTT
TRBJ2-3 - - 17 TRBV4-3 CASSQEIQSVSTDTQYF TGCGCCAGCAGCCAAGAGATACAGTCCGTTAGCACAGATACGCAGTATTTT
TRBJ1-2 - - 12 TRBV6-5 CASSQSGEGYTF TGTGCCAGCAGCCAATCCGGGGAAGGCTACACCTTC
TRBJ2-2 TRBD2 - 13 TRBV29-1 CSVVGGSTGELFF TGCAGCGTTGTTGGCGGGAGTACCGGGGAGCTGTTTTTT
TRBJ2-7 - - 14 TRBV7-6 CASSWGDNSYEQYF TGTGCCAGCAGCTGGGGAGACAACTCCTACGAGCAGTACTTC
TRBJ1-4 - - 14 TRBV13 CASTIGPRNEKLFF TGTGCCAGCACCATAGGCCCTAGGAATGAAAAACTGTTTTTT
TRBJ1-1 - - 13 TRBV11-2 CASSLDPLTEAFF TGTGCCAGCAGCTTAGATCCCCTCACTGAAGCTTTCTTT
TRBJ2-5 - - 16 TRBV7-7 CASSLGVGGERETQYF TGTGCTAGCAGCTTAGGGGTAGGAGGGGAACGCGAGACCCAGTACTTC
TRBJ2-7 - - 14 TRBV3-1/TRBV3-2 CASSRDTFSYEQYF TGTGCCAGCAGCCGCGACACTTTTTCCTACGAGCAGTACTTC
TRBJ1-2 - - 12 TRBV7-2 CASSLSAHGYTF TGTGCCAGCAGCTTGTCCGCGCATGGCTACACCTTC
TRBJ1-5 - - 15 TRBV7-8 CASAIGGDRTMPQHF TGTGCCAGCGCGATAGGAGGGGACCGGACAATGCCCCAGCATTTT
TRBJ2-7 - - 11 TRBV7-9 CASSSNYEQYF TGTGCCAGCAGCTCCAACTACGAGCAGTACTTC
TRBJ2-7 - - 15 TRBV7-2 CASSPSSVRSYEQYF TGTGCCAGCAGCCCCTCTTCGGTTCGCTCCTACGAGCAGTACTTC
TRBJ1-4 - - 14 TRBV25-1 CARRGLVANEKLFF TGTGCCAGACGAGGGTTGGTAGCTAATGAAAAACTGTTTTTT
TRBJ2-7 - - 14 TRBV14 CASSQQGGLYEQYF TGTGCCAGCAGCCAACAGGGGGGCCTCTACGAGCAGTACTTC
TRBJ2-1 TRBD2 - 19 TRBV11-2 CASSLRASGRALSYNEQFF TGTGCCAGCAGCTTAAGGGCTAGCGGTAGAGCCCTCTCCTACAATGAGCAGTTCTTC
TRBJ2-5 TRBD2 - 17 TRBV6-2/TRBV6-3 CASSPPGLAGAGETQYF TGTGCCAGCAGTCCCCCGGGACTAGCGGGAGCAGGAGAGACCCAGTACTTC
TRBJ2-5 - - 14 TRBV19 CASSISGLQETQYF TGTGCCAGTAGTATAAGTGGCCTCCAAGAGACCCAGTACTTC
TRBJ1-1 - - 10 TRBV20-1 CSARSREAFF TGCAGTGCTAGAAGCCGAGAAGCTTTCTTT
TRBJ2-5 TRBD2 - 17 TRBV14 CASSHHRLAGGPETQYF TGTGCCAGCAGCCACCACCGACTAGCGGGAGGCCCAGAGACCCAGTACTTC
TRBJ2-4 - - 14 TRBV28 CASSDRKQGNIQYF TGTGCCAGCAGTGATCGAAAACAGGGAAACATTCAGTACTTC